These 32 T cell receptor beta chains share one sample of origin, sequenced in a study of early T cells in non-severe SARS-CoV-2 infection. TCRdb reprocessed the 5' RACE reads with MiXCR, giving one entry per CDR3 protein. Of roughly 100,000 distinct CDR3 sequences listed, less than 15% are singletons. The sequencing input was whole blood. The receptor set was obtained from an adult who was a healthcare worker with PCR-confirmed SARS-CoV-2 infection or an uninfected control (not recorded which).

Ten or more counts support this clonotype. The chain has TRBV30 and TRBJ2-3, with D perhaps matching TRBD2 (5 bases). Per germline, CDR1 GTSNPN and CDR2 SVGIG (reference sequence). The CDR3 is 13 residues long. V was clipped by 5 bases and J by 5 bases, with 14 bases between them. The CDR3 DNA reads as TGTGCCTGGCGCACTCCCGGGGTAGATACGCAGTATTTT. This sequence encodes CAWRTPGVDTQYF.

Only a few counts were recorded for this clonotype. J is TRBJ2-1 and V is TRBV7-9, with D uncertain. Looked up from germline, CDR1 is SEHNR and CDR2 is FQNEAQ (reference sequence). CDR3 length: 10 residues. Trimming cost V 3 bases and J 9 bases, with 3 bases left between them. Here the CDR3 DNA reads TGTGCCAGCAGCTTCGGTGAGCAGTTCTTC. Protein sequence: CASSFGEQFF. The full variable domain, in which reference TRBV7-9 and TRBJ2-1 provide the parts outside the CDR3, is DTGVSQNPRHKITKRGQNVTFRCDPISEHNRLYWYRQTLGQGPEFLTYFQNEAQLEKSRLLSDRFSAERPKGSFSTLEIQRTEQGDSAMYLCASSFGEQFFGPGTRLTVL.

At least ten counts were recorded for this clonotype. The chain recombines TRBV3-1 with TRBJ2-1; 14 bases line up with TRBD2. The CDR3 totals 17 residues. The germline CDR1 and CDR2 sequences are LGHDT and YNNKEL (reference sequence). The V gene end was trimmed by 0 bases and the J gene end by 9 bases; junction bases not matched to a gene: 7. The CDR3 region has the DNA TGTGCCAGCAGCCAAGAACACGGACTAGCGGGAGGTTCTGAGCAGTTCTTC. It translates to CASSQEHGLAGGSEQFF.

This clonotype was seen a handful of times. The chain links TRBV6-4 to TRBJ1-2, with D hard to call. From germline, CDR1 is MRHNA and CDR2 SNTAGT. V was pared by 5 bases and J by 9 bases, with 16 bases between. This CDR3 spans 13 amino acids. The DNA of the CDR3 is TGTGCCAGCAGTCCAAGACATGAGAATAGCTACACCTTC. Translation: CASSPRHENSYTF.

This clonotype was recorded a few times. This chain uses TRBV3-1 with TRBJ1-1, with 9 bases that match TRBD1. The germline V gene has CDR1 LGHDT and CDR2 YNNKEL (reference sequence). J was trimmed by 6 bases and V by 4 bases; bases with no gene match: 6. CDR3 size: 14 residues. CDR3 DNA: TGTGCCAGCAGCCCACAGGGGGCGGAGGCTGAAGCTTTCTTT. It encodes CASSPQGAEAEAFF.

The chain joins TRBV3-2 to TRBJ2-7; the table gives TRBD2 as D, unverified against the DNA. TRBV3-2 is a listed pseudogene. This CDR3 comprises 16 residues. CDR3 residues: CASSQERRASSYEQYF. CDR3 coding DNA: TGTGCCAGCAGCCAAGAGCGGAGGGCTAGCTCCTACGAGCAGTACTTC.

This clonotype was found a few times. The chain couples TRBV28 to TRBJ1-3; D not certain. V was clipped by 3 bases and J by 0 bases, with 0 bases between them. This CDR3 spans 12 amino acids. Germline lookup yields CDR1 MDHEN and CDR2 SYDVKM. Here the CDR3 reads CASSFSGNTIYF. CDR3 DNA sequence: TGTGCCAGCAGTTTCTCTGGAAACACCATATATTTT.

The CDR3 DNA is TGCAGTGCTAGAGCAACCTTCAGGGAAGATACGCAGTATTTT. It encodes CSARATFREDTQYF. V usage is TRBV20-1 and J usage is TRBJ2-3, with a possible D match to TRBD1 (5 bases). The V gene lost 1 base and the J gene lost 5 bases, with 13 bases spanning the gap. Germline loops: CDR1 DFQATT, CDR2 SNEGSKA (reference sequence). This CDR3 has 14 residues.

This clonotype was seen a handful of times. The gene calls are TRBV7-2 and TRBJ2-1, with TRBD2 matching 11 bases. Germline V gives CDR1 SGHTA, CDR2 FQGNSA. This CDR3 has 18 amino acids. V was pared by 4 bases and J by 1 base, with 9 bases of the junction left unmatched. CDR3 DNA sequence: TGTGCCAGCAGCTCGCGGGCGGGACTAGCGGAATCCTACAATGAGCAGTTCTTC. Its translation is CASSSRAGLAESYNEQFF.

Many counts were recorded for this clonotype. This chain joins TRBV6-5 and TRBJ2-3, with 8 bases identical to TRBD2. Germline CDR1 MNHEY, CDR2 SVGAGI. This CDR3 has 16 amino acids. J was trimmed by 1 base and V by 7 bases; bases with no gene match: 10. The CDR3 here is CASNSLAAGGTDTQYF. As DNA, the CDR3 is TGTGCCAGCAACTCACTAGCGGCAGGGGGCACAGATACGCAGTATTTT.

CDR3 loop: CASSSTPPTRFF. The CDR3 region has the DNA TGTGCCAGCAGTTCAACTCCTCCGACCCGGTTCTTC. J is TRBJ2-1 and V is TRBV7-2; no clear D. V lost 6 bases to trimming and J lost 15 bases, with 18 bases between them. Per germline, CDR1 SGHTA and CDR2 FQGNSA. The CDR3 spans 12 residues.

This clonotype has more than one count but fewer than ten. The chain combines TRBV5-5 with TRBJ1-4, with D tentatively TRBD1 (5 bases). This CDR3 is 15 amino acids long. The germline V gene has CDR1 SGHKS and CDR2 YYEKEE (reference sequence). The V end was cut by 2 bases, the J end by 4 bases, with 12 bases between. The CDR3 reads CASSFSGSINEKLFF. The CDR3 region has the DNA TGTGCCAGCAGCTTCTCAGGGTCGATTAATGAAAAACTGTTTTTT. The full variable domain, its missing parts supplied by reference TRBV5-5 and TRBJ1-4, is DAGVTQSPTHLIKTRGQQVTLRCSPISGHKSVSWYQQVLGQGPQFIFQYYEKEERGRGNFPDRFSARQFPNYSSELNVNALLLGDSALYLCASSFSGSINEKLFFGSGTQLSVL.

This chain connects TRBV7-7 to TRBJ2-1; D remains unclear. V was pared by 0 bases and J by 5 bases, with 5 bases between. Germline lookup yields CDR1 SSHAT and CDR2 FNYEAQ (reference sequence). CDR3 length: 13 amino acids. This CDR3 is CASSLAAHNEQFF. The CDR3 DNA reads as TGTGCCAGCAGCTTAGCGGCCCACAATGAGCAGTTCTTC.

This clonotype was observed a few times. The V gene is TRBV15, the J gene TRBJ1-1, with 7 bases fitting TRBD1. In germline, CDR1 is LNHNV, CDR2 YYDKDF (reference sequence). V dropped 0 bases and J dropped 3; count of bases not matched to a gene: 1. This CDR3 is built from 14 residues. CDR3: CATSRDGTDTEAFF. The CDR3 bases are TGTGCCACCAGCAGAGATGGGACAGACACTGAAGCTTTCTTT.

This clonotype was seen many times. In nucleotides, the CDR3 is TGTGCCAGCAAAATGGACAGGGAAAGGCAGACCCAGTACTTC. Its protein product is CASKMDRERQTQYF. V gene TRBV12-3 or TRBV12-4 combines with J gene TRBJ2-5, with TRBD1 matching over 8 bases. J was trimmed by 6 bases and V by 7 bases; bases with no gene match: 10. The CDR3 totals 14 residues.

V usage is TRBV30 and J usage is TRBJ1-2, with D perhaps matching TRBD1 (6 bases). The V gene lost 7 bases and the J gene lost 8 bases, with 20 bases spanning the gap. CDR3 length equals 13 residues. The V gene's germline CDR1 is GTSNPN and CDR2 SVGIG (reference sequence). The CDR3 sequence: CASTPQGQRGYTF. DNA of the CDR3: TGTGCCTCCACACCGCAGGGACAACGAGGCTACACCTTC.

The chain combines TRBV2 with TRBJ2-1; 8 bases match TRBD2. The CDR3 totals 14 residues. V trimming: 2 bases; J trimming: 9 bases; junction bases outside the gene matches: 6. CDR1 and CDR2 from the germline V gene are SNHLY and FYNNEI. In nucleotides, the CDR3 is TGTGCCAGCAGTGAAAACGCGGCGGGAGGTGAGCAGTTCTTC. The encoded protein is CASSENAAGGEQFF.

The rearrangement uses TRBV30 and TRBJ1-6, with D perhaps TRBD1 (5 bases). Germline V gene data show CDR1 as GTSNPN and CDR2 as SVGIG (reference sequence). The V gene lost 5 bases and the J gene lost 10 bases, with 15 bases spanning the gap. The CDR3 loop spans 13 amino acids. The CDR3, as DNA: TGTGCCTGGTCCCCGGGGGGGTACTCACCCCTCCACTTT. Translated, it gives CAWSPGGYSPLHF.

The V and J genes are TRBV7-6 and TRBJ2-1, with 8 bases fitting TRBD2. The CDR3 has 17 residues. Trimming at V came to 5 bases and at J to 4 bases, leaving 13 bases not matched to a gene. Germline-derived CDR1 and CDR2 are SGHVS and FNYEAQ. In nucleotides, the CDR3 is TGTGCCAGCAGCCCTCTCTGGGCGGGAGGCCCATACAATGAGCAGTTCTTC. Protein product: CASSPLWAGGPYNEQFF.

Only a few counts were recorded for this clonotype. V gene TRBV7-2 combines with J gene TRBJ1-6; no definite D call. The germline CDR1 and CDR2 sequences are SGHTA and FQGNSA. This CDR3 spans 13 amino acids. The CDR3 DNA sequence: TGTGCAGGCAGAGCCATAAATAATTCACCCCTCCACTTT. Translation gives CAGRAINNSPLHF.

This clonotype was seen at least ten times. The J gene is TRBJ2-3, the V gene TRBV20-1; D remains unclear. The germline CDR1 and CDR2 sequences are DFQATT and SNEGSKA (reference sequence). V shed 6 bases and J shed 0 bases, with 13 bases lying between them. CDR3 size: 14 residues. The DNA of the CDR3 is TGCAGTGCCATGGGTGGTGGGAGCACAGATACGCAGTATTTT. It is translated as CSAMGGGSTDTQYF.

The chain joins TRBV20-1 to TRBJ2-1; 8 bases are shared with TRBD2. The ends lost 6 bases at V and 8 bases at J; junction bases unmatched: 9. The CDR3 is 13 residues long. Germline lookup yields CDR1 DFQATT and CDR2 SNEGSKA (reference sequence). DNA for the CDR3: TGCAGTGCCCAGAGCGGGAGTAGGCATGAGCAGTTCTTC. It specifies CSAQSGSRHEQFF.

This clonotype was counted a few times. The chain recombines TRBV12-3 or TRBV12-4 with TRBJ1-4, with a possible D match to TRBD1 (5 bases). Trimming removed 2 bases at V and 6 bases at J, with 10 bases between. The CDR3 consists of 14 residues. The CDR3 nucleotides read TGTGCCAGCAGTTTACGGGGGTCAGATGAAAAACTGTTTTTT. Its protein is CASSLRGSDEKLFF.

The chain is built from TRBV7-9 and TRBJ1-1; the D is unclear. This CDR3 spans 13 amino acids. Trimming removed 5 bases from V and 6 bases from J, with 13 bases in between. Germline CDR1 reads SEHNR; CDR2 reads FQNEAQ (reference sequence). CDR3 sequence: CASSPPRVAEAFF. The CDR3 bases are TGTGCCAGCAGCCCACCCCGGGTAGCTGAAGCTTTCTTT.

This clonotype was detected a few times. This sequence joins TRBV20-1 and TRBJ2-1, with no clear D. The CDR3 has 10 residues. V lost 5 bases to trimming and J lost 7 bases, with 6 bases between them. Germline values: CDR1 DFQATT, CDR2 SNEGSKA (reference sequence). CDR3 coding DNA: TGCAGTGCTCGGAGAAATGAGCAGTTCTTC. It yields the protein CSARRNEQFF.

This clonotype came up many times. CDR3 sequence (DNA): TGTGCCAGCAGTCCACGACTAGCGGAACCCAATGAGCAGTTCTTC. Protein sequence: CASSPRLAEPNEQFF. V is TRBV7-9 and J is TRBJ2-1, with 9 bases aligning to TRBD2. J lost 6 bases, V lost 6 bases, and 9 bases had no gene match. The CDR3 consists of 15 residues. Germline V gene data show CDR1 as SEHNR and CDR2 as FQNEAQ (reference sequence).

The chain recombines TRBV7-8 with TRBJ2-3; TRBD2 agrees at 12 bases. The germline gives CDR1 SGHVS, CDR2 FQNEAQ. The trim removed 5 bases at V and 2 bases at J, leaving 5 bases unmatched. The CDR3 runs 16 residues. This CDR3 is CASSPRLAGDTDTQYF. The CDR3, as DNA: TGTGCCAGCAGCCCCAGACTAGCGGGAGACACAGATACGCAGTATTTT.

This clonotype was seen only a few times. CDR3 in DNA: TGTGCCAGCAGTTGGGCGGGGGACAGTCGCTACAATGAGCAGTTCTTC. It yields the protein CASSWAGDSRYNEQFF. This rearrangement joins TRBV6-2 or TRBV6-3 to TRBJ2-1; possibly TRBD1 or TRBD2 for D (7 bases each). CDR3 size: 16 residues. Trimming took off 4 bases at V and 3 bases at J, with 16 bases between the two ends. Germline CDR1 MNHEY, CDR2 SVGEGT.

This clonotype has at least ten counts. The CDR3 loop is CASSQDHGGRETQYF. The CDR3 coding sequence is TGTGCCAGCAGCCAAGATCACGGGGGCCGGGAGACCCAGTACTTC. This chain joins TRBV3-1 and TRBJ2-5, with D perhaps TRBD1 or TRBD2 (6 bases each). Germline values: CDR1 LGHDT, CDR2 YNNKEL (reference sequence). This CDR3 contains 15 residues. V was shortened by 0 bases and J by 5 bases, with 13 bases between the two germline ends.

The chain has TRBV6-6 and TRBJ2-2; no clear D. Per germline, CDR1 MNHNY and CDR2 SVGAGI (reference sequence). This CDR3 has 11 residues. Trimming cost V 8 bases and J 4 bases, with 5 bases left between them. Here the CDR3 DNA reads TGTGCCAGCGTAACCACCGGGGAGCTGTTTTTT. The encoded protein is CASVTTGELFF.

This chain connects TRBV11-2 to TRBJ2-3; unclear D gene. Germline CDR1 reads SGHAT; CDR2 reads FQNNGV. The CDR3 extends over 13 amino acids. V shed 9 bases and J shed 5 bases, with 15 bases lying between them. CDR3 coding DNA: TGTGCCAGTTTGCTGACGACGGGAGATACGCAGTATTTT. Protein sequence: CASLLTTGDTQYF.

The table lists this clonotype with many counts. The CDR3 DNA is TGCAGCGTTTCCGACGGGGAGCTGTTTTTT. It codes for CSVSDGELFF. The J gene is TRBJ2-2, the V gene TRBV29-1, with unresolved D. There are 10 residues in the CDR3. Germline lookup yields CDR1 SQVTM and CDR2 ANQGSEA. V gave up 5 bases and J gave up 7 bases, with 5 bases separating them.